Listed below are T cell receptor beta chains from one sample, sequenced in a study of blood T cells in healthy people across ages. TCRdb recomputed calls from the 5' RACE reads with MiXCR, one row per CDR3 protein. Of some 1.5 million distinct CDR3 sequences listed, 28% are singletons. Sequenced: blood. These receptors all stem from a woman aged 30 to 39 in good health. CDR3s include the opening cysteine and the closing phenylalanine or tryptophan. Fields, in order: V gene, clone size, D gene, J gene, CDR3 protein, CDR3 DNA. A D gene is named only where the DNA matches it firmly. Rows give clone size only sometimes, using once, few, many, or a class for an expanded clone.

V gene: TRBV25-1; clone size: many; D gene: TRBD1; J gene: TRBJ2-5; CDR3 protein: CANDREPSKVQYF; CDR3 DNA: TGTGCCAATGACAGGGAACCTAGTAAGGTCCAGTACTTC
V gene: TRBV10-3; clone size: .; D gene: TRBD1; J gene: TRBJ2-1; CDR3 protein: CAISGLGQGAYNEQFF; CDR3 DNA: TGTGCCATCAGTGGCTTGGGGCAGGGGGCTTACAATGAGCAGTTCTTC
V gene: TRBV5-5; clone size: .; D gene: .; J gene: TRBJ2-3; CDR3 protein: CASSPPNLSGSDTQYF; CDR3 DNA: TGTGCCAGCAGCCCACCGAATCTATCGGGGTCAGATACGCAGTATTTT
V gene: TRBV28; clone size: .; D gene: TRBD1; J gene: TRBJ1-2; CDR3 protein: CASYVPGQGARGYTF; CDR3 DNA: TGTGCCAGCTACGTCCCGGGACAGGGGGCCAGAGGCTACACCTTC
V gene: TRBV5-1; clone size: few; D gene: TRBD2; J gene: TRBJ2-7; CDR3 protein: CASSLGSTSSADEQYF; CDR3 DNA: TGCGCCAGCAGCCTGGGGTCGACTAGCTCCGCAGACGAGCAGTACTTC
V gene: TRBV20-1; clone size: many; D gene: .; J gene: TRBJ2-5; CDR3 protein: CSAPAGPLGETQYF; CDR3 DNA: TGCAGTGCTCCGGCGGGACCCCTCGGGGAGACCCAGTACTTC
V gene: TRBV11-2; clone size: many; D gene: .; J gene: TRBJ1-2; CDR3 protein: CASSLQAGPNYGYTF; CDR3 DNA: TGTGCCAGCAGCTTACAGGCGGGCCCCAACTATGGCTACACCTTC
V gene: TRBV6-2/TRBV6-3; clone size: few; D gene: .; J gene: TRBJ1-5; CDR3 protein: CASSYYAGNQPQHF; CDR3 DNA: TGTGCCAGCAGTTATTATGCGGGAAATCAGCCCCAGCATTTT
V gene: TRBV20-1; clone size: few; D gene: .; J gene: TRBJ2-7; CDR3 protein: CSASLARNSYEQYF; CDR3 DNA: TGCAGTGCTAGCCTAGCGAGAAATTCCTACGAGCAGTACTTC
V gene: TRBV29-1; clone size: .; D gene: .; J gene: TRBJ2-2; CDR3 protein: CSGRGQANTGELFF; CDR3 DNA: TGCAGCGGACGGGGGCAGGCGAACACCGGGGAGCTGTTTTTT
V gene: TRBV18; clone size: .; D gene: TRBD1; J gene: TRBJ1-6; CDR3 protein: CASSGTGLSPLHF; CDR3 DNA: TGTGCCAGCTCCGGGACAGGGCTTTCACCCCTCCACTTT
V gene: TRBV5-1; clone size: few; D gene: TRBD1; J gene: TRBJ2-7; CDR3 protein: CASSDGQGARYEQYF; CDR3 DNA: TGCGCCAGCAGCGATGGACAGGGGGCGCGGTACGAGCAGTACTTC
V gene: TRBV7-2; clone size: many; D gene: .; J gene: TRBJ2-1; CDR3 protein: CASSLLLGEQFF; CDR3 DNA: TGTGCCAGCAGTTTACTACTTGGGGAGCAGTTCTTC
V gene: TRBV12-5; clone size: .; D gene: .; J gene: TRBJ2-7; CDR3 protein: CASGFVIETRYF; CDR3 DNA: TGTGCTAGTGGTTTCGTAATAGAGACCCGGTACTTC
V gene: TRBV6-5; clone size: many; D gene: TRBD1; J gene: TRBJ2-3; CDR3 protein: CASSRTGTSTDTQYF; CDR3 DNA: TGTGCCAGCAGCAGGACAGGGACAAGCACAGATACGCAGTATTTT
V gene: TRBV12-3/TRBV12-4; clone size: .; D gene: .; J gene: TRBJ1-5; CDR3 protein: CASSLMSDQPQHF; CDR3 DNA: TGTGCCAGCAGTTTAATGTCCGATCAGCCCCAGCATTTT
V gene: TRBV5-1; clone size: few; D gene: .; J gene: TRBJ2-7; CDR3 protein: CASSLPASTRYF; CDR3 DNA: TGCGCCAGCAGCTTGCCCGCCTCGACGCGGTACTTC